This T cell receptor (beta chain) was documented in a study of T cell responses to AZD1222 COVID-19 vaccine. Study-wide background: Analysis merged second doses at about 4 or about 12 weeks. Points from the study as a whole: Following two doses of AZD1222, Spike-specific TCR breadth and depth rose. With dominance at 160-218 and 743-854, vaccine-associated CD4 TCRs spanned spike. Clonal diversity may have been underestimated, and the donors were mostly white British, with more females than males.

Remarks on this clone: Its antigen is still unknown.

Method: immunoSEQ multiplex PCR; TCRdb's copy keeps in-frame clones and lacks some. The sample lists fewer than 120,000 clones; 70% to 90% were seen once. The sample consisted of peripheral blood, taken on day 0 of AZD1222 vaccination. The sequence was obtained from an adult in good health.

The CDR3 protein is CASSLLAGNTDTQYF. DNA for the CDR3: TGTGCCAGCAGTTTACTAGCGGGGAACACAGATACGCAGTATTTT. The chain employs TRBV4-2 and TRBJ2-3; 10 nucleotides line up with TRBD2. Germline CDR1 and CDR2: LGHNA and YNFKEQ. With 6 bases clipped from V and 2 bases from J, the junction kept 5 bases outside the gene matches. CDR3 size: 15 residues.